The 2 T cell receptor beta chains reported below all come from one sample, sequenced in a study of T cells in Graves' hyperthyroidism and ophthalmopathy. RNA transcripts yielded amplified TCR beta CDR3 regions. HTBI primers drove first-round RT-PCR of the TCR CDR3. TCRdb reprocessed the multiplex PCR reads with MiXCR, giving one entry per CDR3 protein. The data hold about 840,000 distinct CDR3 sequences, with more than 30% observed a single time. Sequencing was carried out using blood. The source is a man between 18 and 35 years old with Graves' hyperthyroidism.

This clonotype has ten or more counts. The V gene is TRBV24-1, the J gene TRBJ2-2; 8 nucleotides line up with TRBD2. Per germline, CDR1 KGHDR and CDR2 SFDVKD. This CDR3 has 17 amino acids. V was clipped by 4 bases and J by 4 bases; unmatched bases: 10. The CDR3 here is CATSDPGLGGSTGELFF. In nucleotides, the CDR3 is TGTGCCACCAGTGACCCGGGACTAGGTGGTAGCACCGGGGAGCTGTTTTTT.

This clonotype was observed many times. The chain combines TRBV29-1 with TRBJ1-4; D may be TRBD1 (6 bases). V lost 0 bases and J 10 bases, leaving 18 bases between the germline ends. The CDR3 length is 15 residues. Looked up from germline, CDR1 is SQVTM and CDR2 is ANQGSEA. CDR3 amino acids: CSVEDDREQGGKLFF. Here the CDR3 DNA reads TGCAGCGTTGAAGACGACAGAGAACAGGGTGGAAAACTGTTTTTT.